The clone carrying this TCR beta chain came up a few times. Its specificity is not known. Trimming took 0 bases from V and 0 from J, leaving 9 bases between them. From germline, CDR1 is SGHVS and CDR2 FQNEAQ. The CDR3 runs to 16 residues. Each CDR3 protein is one row after TCRdb ran MiXCR on the reads. The profile shows about 220,000 distinct CDR3 sequences, roughly 34% of them singletons. The data derive from a study of T cell repertoires in cytomegalovirus infection. About the research overall: Recently described HLA-C-restricted plus well-studied HLA-B-restricted CMV epitopes were used. Matching HLA type, along with CMV infection, was indicated by public TCR beta signatures.

Whole-study findings and limits: What dominated the ex vivo response were HLA-C-restricted CMV-specific TCR beta clonotypes.

This sample comprised CD8+ T cells from cultured PBMCs, obtained from culture after CMV antigen stimulation. The chain uses TRBV7-8 and TRBJ2-1; D gene unclear. The receptor comes from a human donor in good health (CMV status not recorded). Some clones in this sample may be carry-over from other donors' samples. CDR3 amino acids: CASSLAPTPSYNEQFF. The DNA of the CDR3 is TGTGCCAGCAGCTTAGCTCCAACCCCCTCCTACAATGAGCAGTTCTTC.